The 2 T cell receptor beta chains presented below share a single source sample, sequenced in a study of blood T cells in healthy people across ages. Next came a second PCR, run for about 7 to 12 cycles, which used a sample-barcoded 5' primer along with a J-beta primer mix. Each CDR3 protein is one row after TCRdb ran MiXCR on the 5' RACE reads. This repertoire shows 600,000 to 800,000 distinct CDR3 sequences, around 50% found once; its top ten account for roughly 14%. The sample was blood. The origin of the receptors is a woman aged 80 or older in good health.

This chain connects TRBV6-2 or TRBV6-3 to TRBJ2-7; D gene uncertain. Matching the DNA end better, TRBJ2-5 makes the J call doubtful. The germline CDR1 and CDR2 sequences are MNHEY and SVGEGT. The CDR3 runs to 13 residues. For the CDR3, the DNA is TGTGCCAGCAGTTATAACGAACAGGAGACCCAGTACTTC. Amino acids: CASSYNEQETQYF.

This clonotype was seen many times. The V gene is TRBV6-5, the J gene TRBJ2-3; 7 bases align to TRBD2. V was clipped by 7 bases and J by 5 bases; unmatched bases: 6. The germline gives CDR1 MNHEY, CDR2 SVGAGI. The CDR3 has 13 residues. The CDR3 is CASKLGTKDTQYF. In DNA form, the CDR3 reads TGTGCCAGCAAGCTCGGGACTAAAGATACGCAGTATTTT.